Listed here are 3 T cell receptor beta chains from one sample, sequenced in a study of molecular identifiers for immune sequencing clone quantification. A single record per CDR3 protein comes from TCRdb applying MiXCR to the PCR reads. The data show hundreds of thousands of distinct CDR3 sequences, with roughly a quarter seen just once and about 0.74% held by the top ten. Sequencing input: naive CD8+ T cells from blood, with Jurkat cell RNA spiked in. Subset: FACS-sorted CD8+CD4-CCR7+CD45RA+ naive T cells. All receptors derive from a human donor in good health. Some libraries in this study had Jurkat cell RNA spiked in.

Worth noting for this clonotype: Just one base apart from a much larger clone, this may be a read error. The CDR3 end shows no conserved phenylalanine or tryptophan, and so a read error is likely. The rearrangement uses TRBV6-5 and TRBJ1-5; the D gene is possibly TRBD1 (6 bases). Germline CDR1 MNHEY, CDR2 SVGAGI. The CDR3 has 14 amino acids. V lost 2 bases and J 4 bases, leaving 9 bases between the germline ends. In nucleotides, the CDR3 is TGTGCCAGCAGTTACGAAGGGGGTAATCAGCCCCAGCATTCT. This translates into CASSYEGGNQPQHS.

This clonotype has just a few counts. This rearrangement joins TRBV27 to TRBJ2-2; unclear D gene. Trimming removed 3 bases at V and 4 bases at J, with 6 bases between. CDR1 MNHEY and CDR2 SMNVEV come from the germline V gene (reference sequence). The CDR3 extends over 13 amino acids. CDR3 sequence reads: CASSFGPTGELFF. DNA of the CDR3: TGTGCCAGCAGTTTCGGCCCCACCGGGGAGCTGTTTTTT.

This clonotype has just a few counts. This chain links TRBV6-1 with TRBJ2-5; no clear D gene. V lost 2 bases and J 0 bases, leaving 4 bases between the germline ends. The CDR3 totals 13 residues. Looked up from germline, CDR1 is MNHNS and CDR2 is SASEGT. This chain's CDR3 is CASSEIYQETQYF. The CDR3 region has the DNA TGTGCCAGCAGTGAAATCTACCAAGAGACCCAGTACTTC.